Listed here are 5 T cell receptor beta chains from one sample, sequenced in a study of Ad26.COV2.S vaccination and SARS-CoV-2 variants. TCRdb's table, derived via immunoSEQ multiplex PCR, lists solely in-frame clones and lacks some. Of hundreds of thousands of clones in the sample, about four fifths were seen once. Treatment noted: over 15 received Ad26.COV2.S at low or high dose, single or two shots; roughly five received placebo; per-sample allocation not given. Day 63 after the first injection of vaccine or placebo was the sampling time. The sequenced sample was peripheral blood, obtained in a trial of Ad26.COV2.S vaccine versus placebo. Receptors originate from a person aged 18-65 years who received the Ad26.COV2.S COVID-19 vaccine or a placebo.

This chain links TRBV4-3 with TRBJ2-7; D perhaps matches TRBD1 (6 bases). Between the trimmed V and J ends, which lost 1 base and 5 bases, there was a span of 15 bases. Germline CDR1 LGHNA, CDR2 YSLEER. This CDR3 is built from 15 residues. CDR3 DNA sequence: TGCGCCAGCAGCCAAGTCCCACGCCCAGGGGACGAGCAGTACTTC. This gives the protein CASSQVPRPGDEQYF.

The chain couples TRBV7-6 to TRBJ2-2, with D possibly TRBD2 on 6 matching bases. From germline, CDR1 is SGHVS and CDR2 FNYEAQ. The CDR3 extends over 16 amino acids. V lost 6 bases, J lost 5 bases, and 19 bases lay in between. CDR3 protein: CASRAPLGGGTGELFF. The CDR3 nucleotides are TGTGCCAGCAGAGCCCCCTTGGGAGGAGGGACCGGGGAGCTGTTTTTT.

The chain is built from TRBV7-2 and TRBJ2-3; TRBD1 agrees at 8 bases. This CDR3 region has 14 residues. V trimming: 8 bases; J trimming: 4 bases; junction bases outside the gene matches: 8. Germline lookup yields CDR1 SGHTA and CDR2 FQGNSA. The CDR3 is CASGTGGIPDTQYF. The CDR3 coding sequence is TGTGCCAGCGGAACAGGGGGGATTCCAGATACGCAGTATTTT.

The rearrangement uses TRBV5-4 and TRBJ2-1; 12 bases align to TRBD2. Per the germline V gene, CDR1 is SGHNT and CDR2 is YYREEE (reference sequence). V was clipped by 4 bases and J by 2 bases; unmatched bases: 4. The CDR3 totals 16 residues. The CDR3 nucleotides are TGTGCCAGCAGCGGAGGACTAGCGGGACCCTACAATGAGCAGTTCTTC. Protein product: CASSGGLAGPYNEQFF.

This chain uses TRBV9 with TRBJ2-2; TRBD1 agrees at 8 bases. CDR1 and CDR2 from the germline V gene are SGDLS and YYNGEE. V was pared by 3 bases and J by 7 bases, with 8 bases of the junction left unmatched. This CDR3 has 15 amino acids. This chain's CDR3 is CASSDRTGTVGELFF. In DNA form, the CDR3 reads TGTGCCAGCAGCGACCGGACAGGGACGGTCGGGGAGCTGTTTTTT.